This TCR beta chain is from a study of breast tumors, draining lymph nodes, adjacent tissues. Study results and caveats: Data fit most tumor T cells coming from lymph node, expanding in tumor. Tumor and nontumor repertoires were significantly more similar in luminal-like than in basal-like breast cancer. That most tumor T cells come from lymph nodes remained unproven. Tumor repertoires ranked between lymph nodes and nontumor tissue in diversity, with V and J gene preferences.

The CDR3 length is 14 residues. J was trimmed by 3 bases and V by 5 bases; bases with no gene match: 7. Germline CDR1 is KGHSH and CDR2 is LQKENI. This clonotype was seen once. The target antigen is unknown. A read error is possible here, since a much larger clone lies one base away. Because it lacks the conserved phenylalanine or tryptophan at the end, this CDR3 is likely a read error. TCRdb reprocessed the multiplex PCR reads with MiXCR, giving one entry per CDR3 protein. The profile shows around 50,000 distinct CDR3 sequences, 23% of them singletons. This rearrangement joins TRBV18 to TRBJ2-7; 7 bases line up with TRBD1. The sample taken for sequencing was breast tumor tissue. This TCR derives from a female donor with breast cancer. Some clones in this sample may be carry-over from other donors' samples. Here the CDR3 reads CASSSRQGNYEQYL. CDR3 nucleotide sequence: TGTGCCAGCTCATCGCGACAGGGTAACTACGAGCAGTACCTC.